The clone carrying this TCR beta chain was seen at least ten times. Its antigen is as yet unknown. Germline and junction disagree at one end, which may indicate a read error. This sample was included in a study of T cells in Graves' hyperthyroidism and ophthalmopathy. The study's findings and limits: Within blood appeared most thyroid clonotypes that had expanded above 0.001.

There are 14 residues in the CDR3. CDR1 DFQATT and CDR2 SNEGSKA come from the germline V gene (reference sequence). Reasons for excluding patients were uncontrolled infection, other autoimmune disease, pregnancy or lactation. Blood sampling occurred at first hyperthyroidism diagnosis, ahead of any ophthalmopathy symptoms. Amplification targeted TCR beta CDR3 regions from RNA transcripts. Researchers ran a first-round RT-PCR on the TCR CDR3 using the HTBI primer set. Using its own MiXCR run on the multiplex PCR reads, TCRdb lists one record per CDR3 protein. Of about 350,000 distinct CDR3 sequences listed, about 15% were seen once; the top ten hold more than 30%.

The TCR sequence derives from a woman in her thirties with Graves' hyperthyroidism that later progressed to Graves' ophthalmopathy. This chain uses TRBV20-1 with TRBJ2-7, with D possibly being TRBD2 (5 bases). The sequencing sample was made of blood. The CDR3 region has the DNA TGCAGTGCCAGAGCGGTCACTAACACCTACGAGCAGTACTTC. This gives the protein CSARAVTNTYEQYF.